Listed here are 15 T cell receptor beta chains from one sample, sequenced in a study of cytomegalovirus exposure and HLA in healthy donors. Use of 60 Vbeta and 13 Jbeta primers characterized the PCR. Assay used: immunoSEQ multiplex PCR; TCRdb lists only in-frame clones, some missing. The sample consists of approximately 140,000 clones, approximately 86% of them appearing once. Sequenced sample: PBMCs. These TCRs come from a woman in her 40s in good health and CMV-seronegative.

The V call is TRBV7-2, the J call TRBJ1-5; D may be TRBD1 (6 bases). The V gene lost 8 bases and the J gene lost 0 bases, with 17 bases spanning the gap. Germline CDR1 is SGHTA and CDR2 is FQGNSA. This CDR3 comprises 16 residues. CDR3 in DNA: TGTGCCAGCTCACCCGGGGAGGGACATAGCAATCAGCCCCAGCATTTT. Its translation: CASSPGEGHSNQPQHF.

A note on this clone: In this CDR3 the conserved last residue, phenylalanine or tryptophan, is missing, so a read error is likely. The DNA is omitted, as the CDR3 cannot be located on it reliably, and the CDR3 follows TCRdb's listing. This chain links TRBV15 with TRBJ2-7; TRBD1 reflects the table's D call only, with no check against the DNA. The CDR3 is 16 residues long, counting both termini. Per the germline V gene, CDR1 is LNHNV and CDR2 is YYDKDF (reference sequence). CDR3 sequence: CATSPVRGRTSYEQCL.

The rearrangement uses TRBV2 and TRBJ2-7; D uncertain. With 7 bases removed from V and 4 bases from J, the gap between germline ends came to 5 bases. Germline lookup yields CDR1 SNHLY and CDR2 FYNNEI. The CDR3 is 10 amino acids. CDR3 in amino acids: CASTRYEQYF. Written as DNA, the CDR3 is TGTGCCAGCACTAGGTACGAGCAGTACTTC.

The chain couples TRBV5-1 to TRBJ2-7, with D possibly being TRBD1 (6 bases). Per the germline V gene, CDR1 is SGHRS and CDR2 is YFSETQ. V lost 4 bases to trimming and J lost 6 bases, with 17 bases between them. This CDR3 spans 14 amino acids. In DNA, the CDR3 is TGCGCCAGCAGCCCGTACAGGGAAGATTTCGAGCAGTACTTC. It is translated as CASSPYREDFEQYF.

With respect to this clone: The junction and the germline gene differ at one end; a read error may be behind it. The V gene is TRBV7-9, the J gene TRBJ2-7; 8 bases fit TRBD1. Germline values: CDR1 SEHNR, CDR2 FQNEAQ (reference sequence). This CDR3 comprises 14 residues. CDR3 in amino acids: CSSSARDRIGEQYF. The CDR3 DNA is TGTTCCAGCAGCGCCCGGGACAGGATAGGCGAGCAGTACTTC.

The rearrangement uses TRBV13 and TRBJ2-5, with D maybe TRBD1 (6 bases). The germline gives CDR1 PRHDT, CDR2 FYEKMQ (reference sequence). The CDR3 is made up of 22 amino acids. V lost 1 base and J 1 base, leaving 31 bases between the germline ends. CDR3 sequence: CASSLVVDLGLIQGGAQETQYF. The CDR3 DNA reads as TGTGCCAGCAGCTTAGTAGTGGACTTGGGGCTAATACAGGGTGGGGCCCAAGAGACCCAGTACTTC.

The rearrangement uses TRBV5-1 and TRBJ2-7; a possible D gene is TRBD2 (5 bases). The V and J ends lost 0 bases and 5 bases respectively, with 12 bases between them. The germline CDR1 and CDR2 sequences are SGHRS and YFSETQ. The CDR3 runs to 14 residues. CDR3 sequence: CASSLGTPAHEQYF. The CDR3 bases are TGCGCCAGCAGCTTGGGGACTCCGGCCCACGAGCAGTACTTC.

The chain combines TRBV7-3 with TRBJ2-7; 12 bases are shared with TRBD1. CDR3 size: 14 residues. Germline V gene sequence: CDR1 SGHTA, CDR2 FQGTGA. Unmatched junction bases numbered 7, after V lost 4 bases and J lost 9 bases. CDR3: CASSSGTGGLAQYF. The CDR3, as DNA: TGTGCCAGCAGCTCCGGGACAGGGGGCCTTGCGCAGTACTTC.

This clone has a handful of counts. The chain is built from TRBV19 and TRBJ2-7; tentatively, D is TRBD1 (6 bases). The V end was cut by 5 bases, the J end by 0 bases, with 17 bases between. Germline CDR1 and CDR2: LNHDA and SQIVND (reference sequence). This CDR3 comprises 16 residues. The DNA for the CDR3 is TGTGCCAGTAGTGCGAGAACAGGGACCGGCTCCTACGAGCAGTACTTC. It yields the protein CASSARTGTGSYEQYF.

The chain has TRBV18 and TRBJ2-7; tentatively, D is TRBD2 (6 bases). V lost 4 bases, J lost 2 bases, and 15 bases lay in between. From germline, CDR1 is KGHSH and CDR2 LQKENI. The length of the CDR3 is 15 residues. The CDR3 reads CASSRVDSGPYEQYF. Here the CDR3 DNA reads TGTGCCAGCTCACGCGTCGATAGCGGCCCCTACGAGCAGTACTTC.

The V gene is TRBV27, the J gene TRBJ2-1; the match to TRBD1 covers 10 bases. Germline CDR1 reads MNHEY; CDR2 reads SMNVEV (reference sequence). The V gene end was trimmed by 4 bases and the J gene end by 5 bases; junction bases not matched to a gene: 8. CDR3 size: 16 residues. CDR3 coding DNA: TGTGCCAGCAGTTCCACCGGGACAGGGGAGGACAATGAGCAGTTCTTC. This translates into CASSSTGTGEDNEQFF.

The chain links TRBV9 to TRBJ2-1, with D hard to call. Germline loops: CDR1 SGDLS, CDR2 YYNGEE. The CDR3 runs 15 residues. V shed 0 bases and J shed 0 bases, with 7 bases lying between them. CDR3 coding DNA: TGTGCCAGCAGCGTAGAACAACCCTCCTACAATGAGCAGTTCTTC. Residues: CASSVEQPSYNEQFF.

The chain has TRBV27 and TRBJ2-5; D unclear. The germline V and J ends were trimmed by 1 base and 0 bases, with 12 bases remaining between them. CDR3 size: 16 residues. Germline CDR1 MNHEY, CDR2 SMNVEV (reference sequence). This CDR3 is CASSLWVPSDQETQYF. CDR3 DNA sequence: TGTGCCAGCAGTTTATGGGTTCCCAGCGACCAAGAGACCCAGTACTTC.

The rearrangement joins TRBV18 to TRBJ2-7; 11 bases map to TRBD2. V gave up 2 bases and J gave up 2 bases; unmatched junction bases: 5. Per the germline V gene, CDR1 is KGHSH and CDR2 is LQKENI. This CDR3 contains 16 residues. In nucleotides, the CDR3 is TGTGCCAGCTCACCAAAACTAGCGGGAGCGACCTACGAGCAGTACTTC. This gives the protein CASSPKLAGATYEQYF. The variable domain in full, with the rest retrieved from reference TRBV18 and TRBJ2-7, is NAGVMQNPRHLVRRRGQEARLRCSPMKGHSHVYWYRQLPEEGLKFMVYLQKENIIDESGMPKERFSAEFPKEGPSILRIQQVVRGDSAAYFCASSPKLAGATYEQYFGPGTRLTVT.

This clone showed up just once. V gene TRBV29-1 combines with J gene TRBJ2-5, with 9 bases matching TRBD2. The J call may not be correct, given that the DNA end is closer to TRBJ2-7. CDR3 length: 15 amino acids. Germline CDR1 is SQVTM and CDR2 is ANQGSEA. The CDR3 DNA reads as TGCAGCGCCCTGACTAGCGGTCTAAGCTCCTACGAGCAGTACTTC. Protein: CSALTSGLSSYEQYF.